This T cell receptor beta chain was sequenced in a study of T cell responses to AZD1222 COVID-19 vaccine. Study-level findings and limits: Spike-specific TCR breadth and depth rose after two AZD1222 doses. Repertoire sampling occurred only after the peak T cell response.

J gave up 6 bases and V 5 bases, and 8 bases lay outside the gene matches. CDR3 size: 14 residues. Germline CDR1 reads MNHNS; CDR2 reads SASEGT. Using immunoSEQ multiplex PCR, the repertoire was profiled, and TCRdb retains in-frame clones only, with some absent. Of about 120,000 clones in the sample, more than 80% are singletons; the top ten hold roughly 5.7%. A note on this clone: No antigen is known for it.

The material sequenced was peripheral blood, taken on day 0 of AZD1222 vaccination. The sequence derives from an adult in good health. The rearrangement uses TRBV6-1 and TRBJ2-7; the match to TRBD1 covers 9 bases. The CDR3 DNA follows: TGTGCCAGCAGTCAAGGGACAGGGTTAAGCGAGCAGTACTTC. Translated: CASSQGTGLSEQYF.